The 17 T cell receptor beta chains below come from one sample, sequenced in a study of blood T cell repertoires in COVID-19. Libraries were prepared by immunoSEQ multiplex PCR; TCRdb keeps only in-frame clonotypes and omits some of them. The sample lists some 73,000 clones; 80% to 95% were seen once. The sample taken for sequencing was peripheral blood. Source of these receptors: a human donor in a cohort sampled during active COVID-19.

As DNA, the CDR3 is TGCGCCAGCAGCCCCGGGACTTCCTCAACTCTCACAGATACGCAGTATTTT. It encodes CASSPGTSSTLTDTQYF. V and J are TRBV5-1 and TRBJ2-3; possibly TRBD2 for D (6 bases). The CDR3 spans 17 residues. From germline, CDR1 is SGHRS and CDR2 YFSETQ. Trimming stripped 4 bases from V and 2 bases from J, with 20 bases between.

V usage is TRBV11-2 and J usage is TRBJ1-4; 7 positions match TRBD1. The CDR3 runs to 14 residues. Germline loops: CDR1 SGHAT, CDR2 FQNNGV. V gave up 5 bases and J gave up 4 bases; unmatched junction bases: 4. The CDR3 nucleotides read TGTGCCAGCAGCCGGGACAGACTTAATGAAAAACTGTTTTTT. Translation gives CASSRDRLNEKLFF.

This rearrangement joins TRBV18 to TRBJ2-7; 7 nucleotides align to TRBD1. J gave up 4 bases and V 3 bases, and 12 bases lay outside the gene matches. There are 16 residues in the CDR3. Germline-derived CDR1 and CDR2 are KGHSH and LQKENI. The DNA for the CDR3 is TGTGCCAGCTCACCCGGGCGGCCAGGACAGGTGTACGAGCAGTACTTC. Translation gives CASSPGRPGQVYEQYF. Full variable domain (outside the CDR3, taken from reference TRBV18 and TRBJ2-7): NAGVMQNPRHLVRRRGQEARLRCSPMKGHSHVYWYRQLPEEGLKFMVYLQKENIIDESGMPKERFSAEFPKEGPSILRIQQVVRGDSAAYFCASSPGRPGQVYEQYFGPGTRLTVT.

This clone was detected only once. The genes are TRBV4-2 and TRBJ2-1; D perhaps matches TRBD2 (5 bases). This CDR3 contains 15 residues. V was pared by 1 base and J by 3 bases, with 10 bases between. Looked up from germline, CDR1 is LGHNA and CDR2 is YNFKEQ. CDR3 DNA sequence: TGTGCCAGCAGCCAAGGACTAAATATCTACAATGAGCAGTTCTTC. Its protein product is CASSQGLNIYNEQFF.

The CDR3 nucleotides are TGTGCTAGTGGTCCAGACAGGGTTAGCTCTGGAAACACCATATATTTT. It is translated as CASGPDRVSSGNTIYF. The J gene is TRBJ1-3, the V gene TRBV12-5, with 7 nucleotides matching TRBD1. The length of the CDR3 is 16 residues. With 5 bases clipped from V and 0 bases from J, the junction kept 7 bases outside the gene matches. Germline V gene lookup returns CDR1 LGHNT and CDR2 FRNRAP. The full variable domain, its missing parts supplied by reference TRBV12-5 and TRBJ1-3, is DARVTQTPRHKVTEMGQEVTMRCQPILGHNTVFWYRQTMMQGLELLAYFRNRAPLDDSGMPKDRFSAEMPDATLATLKIQPSEPRDSAVYFCASGPDRVSSGNTIYFGEGSWLTVV.

The chain is built from TRBV18 and TRBJ1-1; tentatively, D is TRBD1 (5 bases). The CDR3 is 14 amino acids. With 3 bases removed from V and 6 bases from J, the gap between germline ends came to 14 bases. Germline CDR1 KGHSH, CDR2 LQKENI. CDR3 in DNA: TGTGCCAGCTCACCCCTGGAAAGGGGTGCTGAAGCTTTCTTT. It translates to CASSPLERGAEAFF. The full variable domain, its missing parts supplied by reference TRBV18 and TRBJ1-1, is NAGVMQNPRHLVRRRGQEARLRCSPMKGHSHVYWYRQLPEEGLKFMVYLQKENIIDESGMPKERFSAEFPKEGPSILRIQQVVRGDSAAYFCASSPLERGAEAFFGQGTRLTVV.

This chain connects TRBV6-5 to TRBJ1-2; 9 nucleotides line up with TRBD1. The CDR3 totals 13 residues. The germline V gene has CDR1 MNHEY and CDR2 SVGAGI. The ends lost 6 bases at V and 8 bases at J; junction bases unmatched: 7. The CDR3 nucleotides are TGTGCCAGCAGCCTACAGGGGGCACGCGGCTACACCTTC. It is translated as CASSLQGARGYTF.

V usage is TRBV10-3 and J usage is TRBJ2-2; 10 nucleotides align to TRBD2. The germline CDR1 and CDR2 sequences are ENHRY and SYGVKD. Trimming at V came to 6 bases and at J to 2 bases, leaving 3 bases not matched to a gene. The CDR3 covers 15 residues. For the CDR3, the DNA is TGTGCCATCAGAAGGACTAGCGGTAACACCGGGGAGCTGTTTTTT. Residues: CAIRRTSGNTGELFF.

This chain uses TRBV5-1 with TRBJ1-4; tentative D call: TRBD1 (6 bases). CDR1 and CDR2 (germline): SGHRS, YFSETQ. V was shortened by 3 bases and J by 1 base, with 7 bases between the two germline ends. This CDR3 comprises 14 residues. The CDR3 sequence: CASSSQGTNEKLFF. The CDR3 region has the DNA TGCGCCAGCAGCTCACAGGGAACTAATGAAAAACTGTTTTTT.

The V call is TRBV5-6, the J call TRBJ1-6; D not certain. Germline V CDR1 and CDR2: SGHDT, YYEEEE. V lost 6 bases and J lost 4, with 14 bases in between. The CDR3 has 15 residues. Here the CDR3 reads CASTLVTGYNSPLHF. CDR3 coding DNA: TGTGCCAGCACCCTCGTAACGGGATATAATTCACCCCTCCACTTT.

The chain employs TRBV5-4 and TRBJ2-5, with TRBD1 as a possible D gene (6 bases). The V and J ends lost 7 bases and 5 bases respectively, with 21 bases between them. The CDR3 runs to 15 residues. From germline, CDR1 is SGHNT and CDR2 YYREEE (reference sequence). The CDR3 reads CASALDSSPRETQYF. Here the CDR3 DNA reads TGTGCCAGCGCCCTGGACAGTTCCCCTCGGGAGACCCAGTACTTC.

V is TRBV27 and J is TRBJ2-1; unclear D gene. This CDR3 has 12 amino acids. The germline V gene has CDR1 MNHEY and CDR2 SMNVEV (reference sequence). Trimming took 4 bases from V and 9 from J, leaving 10 bases between them. Here the CDR3 DNA reads TGTGCCAGCAGTTACCCCCTCGGTGAGCAGTTCTTC. Protein sequence: CASSYPLGEQFF.

V and J are TRBV14 and TRBJ2-7; D is perhaps TRBD2 (5 bases). Trimming took 4 bases from V and 0 from J, leaving 10 bases between them. Germline CDR1 reads SGHDN; CDR2 reads FVKESK. The CDR3 loop spans 14 amino acids. CDR3 sequence (DNA): TGTGCCAGCAGCCGCCGGGAAGACTCCTACGAGCAGTACTTC. This codes for CASSRREDSYEQYF.

The genes are TRBV7-8 and TRBJ1-6, with D maybe TRBD1 (5 bases). The germline V gene encodes CDR1 SGHVS and CDR2 FQNEAQ. This CDR3 region has 14 residues. Trimming took 1 base from V and 8 from J, leaving 9 bases between them. This CDR3 reads CASSLGPRDSPLHF. The CDR3 DNA reads TGTGCCAGCAGCTTAGGTCCCAGGGATTCACCCCTCCACTTT.

V usage is TRBV28 and J usage is TRBJ1-3, with 8 bases identical to TRBD1. The CDR3 sequence is 15 residues long. CDR1 and CDR2 (germline): MDHEN, SYDVKM. With 6 bases clipped from V and 0 bases from J, the junction kept 4 bases outside the gene matches. The CDR3 sequence: CASRPQGGSGNTIYF. The CDR3 coding sequence is TGTGCCAGCAGACCACAGGGGGGCTCTGGAAACACCATATATTTT. The variable domain in full, with the rest retrieved from reference TRBV28 and TRBJ1-3, is DVKVTQSSRYLVKRTGEKVFLECVQDMDHENMFWYRQDPGLGLRLIYFSYDVKMKEKGDIPEGYSVSREKKERFSLILESASTNQTSMYLCASRPQGGSGNTIYFGEGSWLTVV.

CDR3 protein: CASSLLAGSSYEQYF. CDR3 DNA sequence: TGTGCCAGCAGTCTACTAGCGGGGAGTTCCTACGAGCAGTACTTC. This chain uses TRBV6-5 with TRBJ2-7, with 10 nucleotides matching TRBD2. Germline CDR1 reads MNHEY; CDR2 reads SVGAGI. The CDR3 spans 15 residues. Trimming cost V 5 bases and J 1 base; bases outside gene matches: 5.

This chain joins TRBV29-1 and TRBJ2-1, with D unresolved. Germline assignment: CDR1 SQVTM and CDR2 ANQGSEA. This CDR3 has 12 amino acids. V lost 2 bases and J lost 11, with 13 bases in between. The CDR3 DNA follows: TGCAGCGTTGAATTGTCTCACTCTCAGCAGTTCTTC. It yields the protein CSVELSHSQQFF.